The 14 T cell receptor beta chains reported below all come from one sample, sequenced in a study of cytomegalovirus exposure and HLA in healthy donors. The repertoire was sequenced with immunoSEQ multiplex PCR; TCRdb's copy has only in-frame clones and lacks some. Among about 300,000 clones, around 89% were seen once, and the ten largest hold approximately 0.95%. Sequenced input: PBMCs. These receptors all stem from a woman in her late teens or twenties in good health and CMV-seronegative.

This clone came up a few times. The chain recombines TRBV25-1 with TRBJ2-1, with a weak D call TRBD2 (6 bases). The CDR3 contains 16 residues. The germline V gene has CDR1 MGHDK and CDR2 SYGVNS. Trimming cost V 8 bases and J 2 bases, with 19 bases left between them. The CDR3 DNA follows: TGTGCCAGCGAAACGAGGGAGACTAGGACCTACAATGAGCAGTTCTTC. This gives the protein CASETRETRTYNEQFF.

This chain connects TRBV15 to TRBJ2-1, with 7 bases that match TRBD2. V shed 5 bases and J 2 bases; nucleotides not matched to a gene: 6. Germline CDR1 LNHNV, CDR2 YYDKDF (reference sequence). The CDR3 is made up of 15 amino acids. CDR3 DNA: TGTGCCACCAGCGTCCGACTAGCTACCTACAATGAGCAGTTCTTC. Amino acid sequence: CATSVRLATYNEQFF.

This clone appeared a single time. V gene TRBV28 combines with J gene TRBJ2-1, with a weak D call TRBD1 (5 bases). This CDR3 has 15 residues. The germline V and J ends were trimmed by 6 bases and 3 bases, with 15 bases remaining between them. Germline CDR1 MDHEN, CDR2 SYDVKM. The CDR3: CASSPARQHYNEQFF. The CDR3 coding sequence is TGTGCCAGCAGCCCGGCCCGACAGCACTACAATGAGCAGTTCTTC.

CDR3 sequence reads: CASSPQGEMSGNTIYF. The CDR3 DNA follows: TGTGCCAGCAGTCCGCAGGGTGAAATGTCTGGAAACACCATATATTTT. The chain is built from TRBV28 and TRBJ1-3; possibly TRBD1 for D (5 bases). Germline CDR1 MDHEN, CDR2 SYDVKM. The length of the CDR3 is 16 residues. With 5 bases removed from V and 1 base from J, the gap between germline ends came to 15 bases. Based on the CDR3 plus reference TRBV28 and TRBJ1-3, the full variable domain is DVKVTQSSRYLVKRTGEKVFLECVQDMDHENMFWYRQDPGLGLRLIYFSYDVKMKEKGDIPEGYSVSREKKERFSLILESASTNQTSMYLCASSPQGEMSGNTIYFGEGSWLTVV.

CDR3 region: CASSGQGAGNYGYTF. The DNA of the CDR3 is TGTGCCAGTAGTGGACAGGGGGCCGGTAACTATGGCTACACCTTC. The chain links TRBV19 to TRBJ1-2, with 11 bases that match TRBD1. The CDR3 spans 15 residues. Germline V gene sequence: CDR1 LNHDA, CDR2 SQIVND (reference sequence). J was trimmed by 1 base and V by 5 bases; bases with no gene match: 3.

This rearrangement joins TRBV7-3 to TRBJ2-7, with D perhaps TRBD2 (7 bases). Germline CDR1 reads SGHTA; CDR2 reads FQGTGA. The CDR3 is 13 amino acids. Trimming left V 5 bases short and J 0 bases short, with 8 bases between. CDR3 sequence (DNA): TGTGCCAGCAGCAGGGGGGGCTCCTACGAGCAGTACTTC. Amino acids: CASSRGGSYEQYF.

This clone was picked up one time. The chain joins TRBV5-8 to TRBJ1-1; possible D gene TRBD1, 5 bases. This CDR3 has 15 amino acids. Germline CDR1 SGHTS, CDR2 YDEGEE. V gave up 4 bases and J gave up 0 bases, with 13 bases separating them. CDR3 DNA sequence: TGTGCCAGCAGCAGTGGCTCAGGGCTGAACACTGAAGCTTTCTTT. Its protein product is CASSSGSGLNTEAFF. Filled out from reference TRBV5-8 and TRBJ1-1, the complete variable domain reads EAGVTQSPTHLIKTRGQQATLRCSPISGHTSVYWYQQALGLGLQFLLWYDEGEERNRGNFPPRFSGRQFPNYSSELNVNALELEDSALYLCASSSGSGLNTEAFFGQGTRLTVV.

The chain is built from TRBV19 and TRBJ2-7, with D uncertain. Trimming cost V 2 bases and J 0 bases, with 11 bases left between them. The CDR3 length is 15 residues. Germline V gene sequence: CDR1 LNHDA, CDR2 SQIVND (reference sequence). The CDR3 nucleotides read TGTGCCAGTAGTATAACGTGGGCAGCCTCCTACGAGCAGTACTTC. Translating it yields CASSITWAASYEQYF.

This clone was counted between two and nine times. The chain joins TRBV27 to TRBJ1-6; 8 bases align to TRBD1. The trim removed 5 bases at V and 11 bases at J, leaving 11 bases unmatched. CDR1 and CDR2 (germline): MNHEY, SMNVEV (reference sequence). The CDR3 covers 15 residues. CDR3 protein: CASSPRTGPEAPLHF. The DNA for the CDR3 is TGTGCCAGCAGTCCAAGGACAGGGCCGGAAGCACCCCTCCACTTT.

J is TRBJ2-1 and V is TRBV7-3, with 13 bases lining up with TRBD2. After removal of 5 bases from V and 9 bases from J, the junction contained 7 bases not matched to a gene. The CDR3 is made up of 15 amino acids. Germline CDR1 SGHTA, CDR2 FQGTGA. The CDR3 spells CASSPGTSGTGEQFF. In DNA, the CDR3 is TGTGCCAGCAGCCCCGGGACTAGCGGGACGGGTGAGCAGTTCTTC. Combining the CDR3 with reference TRBV7-3 and TRBJ2-1 gives the whole variable domain GAGVSQTPSNKVTEKGKYVELRCDPISGHTALYWYRQSLGQGPEFLIYFQGTGAADDSGLPNDRFFAVRPEGSVSTLKIQRTERGDSAVYLCASSPGTSGTGEQFFGPGTRLTVL.

The J gene is TRBJ2-1, the V gene TRBV4-3; D is unclear. Germline V gene data show CDR1 as LGHNA and CDR2 as YSLEER. This CDR3 comprises 13 residues. V lost 4 bases and J lost 6, with 10 bases in between. CDR3 amino acids: CASSPRSGNEQFF. The CDR3 bases are TGCGCCAGCAGCCCCCGGAGTGGCAATGAGCAGTTCTTC.

CDR3 DNA: TGTGCCAGCAGCTCGAACCCACTAGCGGGAGGGGAAGAGCAGTACTTC. As protein: CASSSNPLAGGEEQYF. The chain recombines TRBV5-4 with TRBJ2-7; 13 positions agree with TRBD2. From germline, CDR1 is SGHNT and CDR2 YYREEE (reference sequence). J gave up 7 bases and V 3 bases, and 10 bases lay outside the gene matches. The CDR3 runs to 16 residues.

This chain connects TRBV10-3 to TRBJ2-7; D gene uncertain. CDR1 and CDR2 from the germline V gene are ENHRY and SYGVKD. The CDR3 sequence is 15 residues long. With 3 bases removed from V and 5 bases from J, the gap between germline ends came to 17 bases. The CDR3 loop reads CAISDSASVVHEQYF. In DNA, the CDR3 is TGTGCCATCAGTGATTCCGCCTCGGTAGTACACGAGCAGTACTTC.

The chain recombines TRBV7-2 with TRBJ2-7, with 9 bases identical to TRBD2. Per the germline V gene, CDR1 is SGHTA and CDR2 is FQGNSA. This CDR3 has 14 residues. The V segment lost 4 bases and the J segment 1 base; nucleotides outside the gene matches: 2. CDR3 sequence (DNA): TGTGCCAGCAGCTCAGCGGGGGGATCCTACGAGCAGTACTTC. Amino acid sequence: CASSSAGGSYEQYF.